The next 4 T cell receptor beta chains were all read from a single sample in a study of blood T cell repertoires in COVID-19. This table comes from immunoSEQ multiplex PCR, and its TCRdb copy is limited to in-frame clones, with some not included. Here the sample spans 250,000 to 300,000 clones, more than 75% being singletons. Sequencing was performed on PBMCs or T cells enriched from blood (not recorded which). The receptors were gathered from a middle-aged woman with acute COVID-19.

The chain recombines TRBV7-2 with TRBJ1-2; D is unresolved. Germline values: CDR1 SGHTA, CDR2 FQGNSA. Trimming removed 1 base at V and 1 base at J, with 4 bases between. This CDR3 spans 13 amino acids. This CDR3 reads CASSLGVNYGYTF. As DNA, the CDR3 is TGTGCCAGCAGCTTAGGAGTTAACTATGGCTACACCTTC.

The chain has TRBV20-1 and TRBJ2-5, with 11 nucleotides matching TRBD2. The CDR3 has 16 residues. Germline V gene lookup returns CDR1 DFQATT and CDR2 SNEGSKA (reference sequence). The J segment lost 5 bases and the V segment lost 3 bases, leaving 11 bases of the junction unmatched. For the CDR3, the DNA is TGCAGTGCTAGTCGAATAGCGGGAGGGCCGGGCGAGACCCAGTACTTC. As protein: CSASRIAGGPGETQYF.

This clone is a singleton in its sample. V gene TRBV5-6 combines with J gene TRBJ2-1; D is perhaps TRBD2 (6 bases). CDR3 size: 15 residues. The germline V and J ends were trimmed by 0 bases and 5 bases, with 12 bases remaining between them. Germline V gives CDR1 SGHDT, CDR2 YYEEEE. In DNA, the CDR3 is TGTGCCAGCAGCTTGGCCCGGGCGGGGCACAATGAGCAGTTCTTC. Its translation: CASSLARAGHNEQFF.

The chain has TRBV5-1 and TRBJ2-5; tentatively, D is TRBD1 (6 bases). With 4 bases removed from V and 1 base from J, the gap between germline ends came to 11 bases. The CDR3 is 14 residues long. Germline assignment: CDR1 SGHRS and CDR2 YFSETQ. CDR3 region: CASSHSDSQETQYF. The DNA of the CDR3 is TGCGCCAGCAGCCACTCGGACAGCCAAGAGACCCAGTACTTC.